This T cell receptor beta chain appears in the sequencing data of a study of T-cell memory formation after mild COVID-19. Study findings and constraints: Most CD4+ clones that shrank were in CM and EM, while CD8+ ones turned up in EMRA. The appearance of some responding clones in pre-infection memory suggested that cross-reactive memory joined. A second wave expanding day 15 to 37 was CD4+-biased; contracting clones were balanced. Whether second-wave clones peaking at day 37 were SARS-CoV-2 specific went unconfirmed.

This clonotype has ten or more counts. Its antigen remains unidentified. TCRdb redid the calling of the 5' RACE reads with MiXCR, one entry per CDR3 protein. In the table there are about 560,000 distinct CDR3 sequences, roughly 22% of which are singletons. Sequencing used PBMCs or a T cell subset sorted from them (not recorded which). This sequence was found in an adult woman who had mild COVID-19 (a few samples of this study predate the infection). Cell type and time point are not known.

The CDR3 DNA follows: TGTGCCACCAGTGGCCGGACTAGCGGGAGGGCCTACAATGAGCAGTTCTTC. It specifies CATSGRTSGRAYNEQFF. V and J are TRBV24-1 and TRBJ2-1, with TRBD2 matching 15 bases. The V gene's germline CDR1 is KGHDR and CDR2 SFDVKD. This CDR3 is built from 17 residues. J gave up 2 bases and V 5 bases, and 3 bases lay outside the gene matches.